Sequencing of this T cell receptor (beta chain) was carried out in a study of blood T cell repertoires in COVID-19 (dated by TCRdb to about 2020). Regarding the complete study: Samples covering the acute and convalescent phases of COVID-19 were provided by collaborators in the United States, Italy and Spain. The prospective study material was composed of cDNA or gDNA derived from T cells, B-cell-depleted T cells, or PBMCs. Subjects who had been exposed to COVID-19, were actively infected with it, or had recovered from it provided the deeply sampled blood TCRbeta repertoires that made up the dataset. The repertoires were made available in a free public database intended to serve as a resource for research on the immune response to SARS-CoV-2. The samples were drawn from the first 160 participants of the ongoing ImmuneRACE study and from over a thousand subjects provided by 6 global collaborators. A de-identified subject ID, COVID-19 status, age in years and sex were almost always included in the sample metadata. Where available, HLA class I and class II types were taken from metadata supplied by the sample provider and were not determined by assay-based typing. Points the paper makes about the study in general: The amount of clinical and demographic metadata varied by source and participant and was provided uncurated.

Only one count was recorded for this clone. Its antigen specificity is not known. One base away there is no much larger clone; base qualities are not given. V is cut back by 2 bases and J by 4 bases, with 4 bases in the junction unmatched. Its CDR3 holds 14 amino acids, cysteine through phenylalanine. Just CDR3 DNA is preserved here, 42 bases in frame from base 1. CDR1 is given as MNHEY and CDR2 as SVGAGI, both from the germline V gene. TCRbeta CDR3 regions were amplified from genomic DNA using the immunoSEQ Assay, a bias-controlled multiplex PCR. The paper's data handling went like this. The number of nucleated cells in each sample was estimated from the amplification of reference gene primers within the assay. To quantify the absolute abundance of each unique TCRbeta CDR3 rearrangement, sequence reads were collapsed and filtered. Productive Simpson clonality was computed per sample as the square root of Simpson's diversity index over productive rearrangements. TCRdb took this table from immuneACCESS and kept in-frame rearrangements with V and J called. Such tables lack part of the clones; where checked against another copy, unresolved V genes explain under half of the gap, and the rest is unexplained. V and J calls and clone size are as listed in that table; D and trimming were resolved from the DNA. The sample table records hundreds of thousands of clones; nearly 90% of these occur just once. 11% of the sample is held by the ten biggest clonotypes.

In Seattle, one collaborating source enrolled patients while the infection was active and tracked those patients longitudinally over the course of disease. Whole blood was collected in K2EDTA tubes by collaborating institutions according to the institutions' own protocols. For TCRbeta analysis, collaborators shipped samples in one of three forms: frozen whole blood, isolated PBMCs, or DNA extracted from either of those sample types. Sample: peripheral blood. This clonotype originated in a woman aged 30 to 39 with COVID-19, enrolled during active disease. Rearrangement joined TRBV6-5 to TRBJ2-5; the junction holds 7 bases that match TRBD1. Here is the DNA: TGTGCCAGCAGTTACCTTACAGGGGTAGAGACCCAGTACTTC. It encodes CASSYLTGVETQYF.